Sequencing of this T cell receptor beta chain was carried out in a study of CD8 T cells in ankylosing spondylitis listed by TCRdb under 2017. As for the study more broadly: To find TCR variants linked to disease, the study profiled T cell receptor beta repertoires in ankylosing spondylitis patients and healthy donors. The full study cohort was made up of about 24 ankylosing spondylitis patients and 95 to 130 healthy donors. Samples of peripheral blood were taken, and for ankylosing spondylitis patients, synovial fluid was collected as well.

Sequencing instrument: Illumina HiSeq 2500. Quantitative 5'-RACE with molecular barcodes was the method used to prepare the TCR beta libraries. The original pipeline was this. To identify disease-linked TCR variants, a new computational method was used, one built on a probabilistic model of VDJ rearrangement. TCRdb took the public reads, trimmed them with fastp at Q25, ran MiXCR for clone calling and kept in-frame beta chains. One record per CDR3 amino acid sequence lists the most common genes and DNA. TCRdb, rather than the study authors, made the V and J calls. The sample table shows around 150,000 distinct CDR3 sequences, and approximately 10% are seen once. The ten largest clonotypes hold 25% to 30% of the sample. Trimming removed 1 base from V and 5 bases from J, leaving 15 bases between the germline ends. CDR1 is given as SGHAT and CDR2 as FQNNGV, both from the germline V gene. Spanning cysteine to phenylalanine, the CDR3 consists of 15 amino acids. CDR3 DNA only is kept here, 45 bases in frame from base 1.

The research as a whole found: The disease-linked clones were reported as significantly enriched in matched synovial fluid samples from ankylosing spondylitis patients. Some TCR beta motif variants had previously been reported in synovial fluid and blood of reactive arthritis patients, which suggested common disease-initiation mechanisms. A TCR beta motif made up of eight or nine highly homologous amino acid variants appeared to be characteristic of blood from ankylosing spondylitis patients. The disease-linked clones had a CD8+ phenotype and were found at relatively low frequencies in peripheral blood.

This clonotype was counted only a few times. Its specific antigen is unknown. Base qualities are not recorded, but no much larger clone differs from it by a single base. The sequence came from a male donor with ankylosing spondylitis or in good health (not recorded which). The sequence links TRBV11-2 to TRBJ2-7, with TRBD2 as a weak D call on 6 bases. The sequencing input was blood, either unsorted or a sorted T cell fraction (not recorded which). CDR3 sequence: CASSLANRERDEQYF. The nucleotide sequence reads as follows: TGTGCCAGCAGCTTAGCCAACCGGGAGAGGGACGAGCAGTACTTC.